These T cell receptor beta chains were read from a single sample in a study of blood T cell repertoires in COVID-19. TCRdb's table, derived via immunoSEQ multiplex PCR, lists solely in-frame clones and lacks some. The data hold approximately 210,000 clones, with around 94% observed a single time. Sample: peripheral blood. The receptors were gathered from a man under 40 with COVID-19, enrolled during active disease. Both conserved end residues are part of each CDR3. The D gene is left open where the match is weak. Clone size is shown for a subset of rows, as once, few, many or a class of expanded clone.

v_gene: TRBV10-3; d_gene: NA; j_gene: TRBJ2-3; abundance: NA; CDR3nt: TGTGCCATCCAAGGCAGGGGAGGGGATACGCAGTATTTT; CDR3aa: CAIQGRGGDTQYF
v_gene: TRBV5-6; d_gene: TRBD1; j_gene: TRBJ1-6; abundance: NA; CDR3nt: TGTGCCAGCAGCAAGACAGGGATGCCACCCCTCCACTTT; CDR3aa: CASSKTGMPPLHF
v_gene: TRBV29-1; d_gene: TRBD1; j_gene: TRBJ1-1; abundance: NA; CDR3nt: TGCAGCGTTGTGCGGGGACAGGGCGCTGAAGCTTTCTTT; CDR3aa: CSVVRGQGAEAFF
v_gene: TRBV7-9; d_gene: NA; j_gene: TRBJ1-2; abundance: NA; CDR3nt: TGTGCTGGCCAGGACTATGGCTACACCTTC; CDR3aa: CAGQDYGYTF
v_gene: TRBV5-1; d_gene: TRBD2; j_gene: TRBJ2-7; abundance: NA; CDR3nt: TGCGCCAGCAGCTTGGATGTGCCCCGGGGGGAATACGAGCAGTACTTC; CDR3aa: CASSLDVPRGEYEQYF
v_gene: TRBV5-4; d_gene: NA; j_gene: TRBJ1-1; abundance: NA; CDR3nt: TGTGCCAGCAGCTTTTTGGGGGGGGACACTGAAGCTTTCTTT; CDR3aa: CASSFLGGDTEAFF
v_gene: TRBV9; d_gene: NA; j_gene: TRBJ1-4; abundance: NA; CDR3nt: TGTGCCAGCAGCGTAGCGGGGACACGAGATGAAAAACTGTTTTTT; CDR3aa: CASSVAGTRDEKLFF
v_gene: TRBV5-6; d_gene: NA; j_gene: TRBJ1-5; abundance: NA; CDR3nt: TGTGCCAGCAGCTTACGGACGGGGAATAGCAATCAGCCCCAGCATTTT; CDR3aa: CASSLRTGNSNQPQHF
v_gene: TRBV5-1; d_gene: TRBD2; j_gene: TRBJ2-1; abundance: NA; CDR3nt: TGCGCCAGCAGCTTGGGGCCGGGGGGGCCCAATGAGCAGTTCTTC; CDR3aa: CASSLGPGGPNEQFF
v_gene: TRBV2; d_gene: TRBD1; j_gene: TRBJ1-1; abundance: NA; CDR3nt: TGTGCCAGCAGTCTCAGGGGGTTGAACACTGAAGCTTTCTTT; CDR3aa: CASSLRGLNTEAFF
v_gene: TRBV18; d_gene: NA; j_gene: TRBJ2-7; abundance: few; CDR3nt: TGTGCCAGCTCCCTAGAACAGGGTTCCTTGGGCGAGCAGTACTTC; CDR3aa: CASSLEQGSLGEQYF
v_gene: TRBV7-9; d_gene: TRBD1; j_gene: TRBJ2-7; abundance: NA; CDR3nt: TGTGCCAGCAGCGAAGGGGGCAGGTCCGAGCAGTACTTC; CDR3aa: CASSEGGRSEQYF
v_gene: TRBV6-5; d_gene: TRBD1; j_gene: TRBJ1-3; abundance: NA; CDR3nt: TGTGCCAGCAAACATTCAGGGGGACCTGGAAACACCATATATTTT; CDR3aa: CASKHSGGPGNTIYF
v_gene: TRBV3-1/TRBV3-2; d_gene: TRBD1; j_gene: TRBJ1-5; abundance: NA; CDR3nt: TGTGCCAGCAGTCATGGACAGGGAAGTGATCAGCCCCAGCATTTT; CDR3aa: CASSHGQGSDQPQHF
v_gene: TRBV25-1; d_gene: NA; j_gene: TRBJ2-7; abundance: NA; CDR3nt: TGTGCCAGCAGTGAAGGCAGGTTCGACTACGAGCAGTACTTC; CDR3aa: CASSEGRFDYEQYF
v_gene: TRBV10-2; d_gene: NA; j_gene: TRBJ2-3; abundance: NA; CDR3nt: TGCGCCAGCAGTGGGATTGATAGGGGCCTGAGAACAGATACGCAGTATTTT; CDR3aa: CASSGIDRGLRTDTQYF
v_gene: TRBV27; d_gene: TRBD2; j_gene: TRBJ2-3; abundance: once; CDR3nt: TGTGCCAGCACCCTTAGCGGGGGTGGCACAGATACGCAGTATTTT; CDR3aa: CASTLSGGGTDTQYF
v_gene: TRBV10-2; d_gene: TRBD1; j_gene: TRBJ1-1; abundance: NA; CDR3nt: TGCGCCAGCAGCACAGGGGTGGGGGGCACTGAAGCTTTCTTT; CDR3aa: CASSTGVGGTEAFF
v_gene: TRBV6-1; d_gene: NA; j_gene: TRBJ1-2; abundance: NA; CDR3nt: TGTGCCAGCAGTGAGGGGGGGACGTTGAACTATGGCTACACCTTC; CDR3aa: CASSEGGTLNYGYTF
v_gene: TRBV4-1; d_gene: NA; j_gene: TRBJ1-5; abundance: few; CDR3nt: TGCGCCAGCAGCCTCCTTCAGGGATATCAGCCCCAGCATTTT; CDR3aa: CASSLLQGYQPQHF
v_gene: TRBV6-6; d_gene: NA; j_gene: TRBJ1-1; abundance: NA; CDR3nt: TGTGCGACGGGACACAAGAACACTGAAGCTTTCTTT; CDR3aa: CATGHKNTEAFF
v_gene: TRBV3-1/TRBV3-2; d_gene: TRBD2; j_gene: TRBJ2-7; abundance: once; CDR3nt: TGTGCCAGCAGCCAAGAGTCGGGGGGGCTCTACGAGCAGTACTTC; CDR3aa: CASSQESGGLYEQYF
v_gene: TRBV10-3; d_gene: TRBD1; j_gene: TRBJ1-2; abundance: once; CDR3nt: TGTGCCATCAGCGCTGACAGGGGGAGGGACTATGGCTACACCTTC; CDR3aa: CAISADRGRDYGYTF
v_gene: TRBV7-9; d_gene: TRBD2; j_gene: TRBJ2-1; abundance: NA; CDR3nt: TGTGCCAGCACTAAAGACGGGGGGGCGAATGAGCAGTTCTTC; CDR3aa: CASTKDGGANEQFF
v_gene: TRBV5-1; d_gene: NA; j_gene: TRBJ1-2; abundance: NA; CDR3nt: TGCGCCAGCAGCTTCACTTACAGGCCCTATGGCTACACCTTC; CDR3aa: CASSFTYRPYGYTF
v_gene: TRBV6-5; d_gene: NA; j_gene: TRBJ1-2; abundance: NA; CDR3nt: TGTGCCAGCAGTTACTCGTTCGGGGTCTATGGCTACACCTTC; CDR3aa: CASSYSFGVYGYTF
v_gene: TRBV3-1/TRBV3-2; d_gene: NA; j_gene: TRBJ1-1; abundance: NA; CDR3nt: TGTGCCAGCAGCCCAGGGGAAGGGGAATCTTTCTTT; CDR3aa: CASSPGEGESFF
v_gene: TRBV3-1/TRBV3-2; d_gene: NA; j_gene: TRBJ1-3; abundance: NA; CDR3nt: TGTGCCAGCAGCCCCGGGGGAGGGGTCGGTGGAAACACCATATATTTT; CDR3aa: CASSPGGGVGGNTIYF
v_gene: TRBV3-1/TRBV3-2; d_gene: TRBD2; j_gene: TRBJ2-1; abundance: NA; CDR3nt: TGTGCCAGCAGCCAGCGGGGGGGTAGCTCCTACAATGAGCAGTTCTTC; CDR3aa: CASSQRGGSSYNEQFF
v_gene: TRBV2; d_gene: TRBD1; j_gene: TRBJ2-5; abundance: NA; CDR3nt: TGTGCCAGCAGATCGAATCAGGGGGCCGTCGAGACCCAGTACTTC; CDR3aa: CASRSNQGAVETQYF
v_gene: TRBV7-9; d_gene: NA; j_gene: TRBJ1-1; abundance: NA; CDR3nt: TGTGCCAGCAGCAATCCAATGAACACTGAAGCTTTCTTT; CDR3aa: CASSNPMNTEAFF
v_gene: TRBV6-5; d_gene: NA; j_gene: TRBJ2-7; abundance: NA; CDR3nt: TGTGCCAGCAGACGGTACCCCCAGGGGTACGAGCAGTACTTC; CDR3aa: CASRRYPQGYEQYF
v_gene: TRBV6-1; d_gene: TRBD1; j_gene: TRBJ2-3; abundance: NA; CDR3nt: TGTGCCAGCAGTGACCAGGGGGAGCCCTCCGGAGATACGCAGTATTTT; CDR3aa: CASSDQGEPSGDTQYF
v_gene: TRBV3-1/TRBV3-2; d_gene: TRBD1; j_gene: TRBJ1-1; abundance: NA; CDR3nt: TGTGCCAGCAGCCAAACAACAGGGGTCGGGGAAGCTTTCTTT; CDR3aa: CASSQTTGVGEAFF
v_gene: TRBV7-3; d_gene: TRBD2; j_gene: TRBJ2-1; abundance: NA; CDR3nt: TGTGCCAGCAGCGAAACTAGCGGGGGGATGAAAAACATCAATGAGCAGTTCTTC; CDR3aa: CASSETSGGMKNINEQFF
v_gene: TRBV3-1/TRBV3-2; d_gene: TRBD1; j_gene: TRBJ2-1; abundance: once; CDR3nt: TGTGCCAGCAGCGGTGGGACAGTTACTCGGGATGAGCAGTTCTTC; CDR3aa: CASSGGTVTRDEQFF
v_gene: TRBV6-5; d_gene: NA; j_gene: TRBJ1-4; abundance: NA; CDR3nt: TGTGCCAGCAGTTACGGTACAGGGTCTAATGAAAAACTGTTTTTT; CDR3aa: CASSYGTGSNEKLFF
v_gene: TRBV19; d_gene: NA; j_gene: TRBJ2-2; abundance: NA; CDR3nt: TGTGCCAGTAGTGCGCCGGGACTTCAGAACACCGGGGAGCTGTTTTTT; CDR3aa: CASSAPGLQNTGELFF
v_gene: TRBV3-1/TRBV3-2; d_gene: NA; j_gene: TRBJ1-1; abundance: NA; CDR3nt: TGTGCCAGCAGCCTCAGACCGGGGACTGAAGCTTTCTTT; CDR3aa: CASSLRPGTEAFF
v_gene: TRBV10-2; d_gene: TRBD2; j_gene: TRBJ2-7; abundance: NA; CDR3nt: TGCGCCAGCAGGAGGGAGGGGTACGAGCAGTACTTC; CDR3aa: CASRREGYEQYF
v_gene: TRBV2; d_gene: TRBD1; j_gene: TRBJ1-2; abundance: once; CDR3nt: TGTGCCAGCAGTGGGTTTAGTAAGGGGGCTAACTCTGGCTACACCTTC; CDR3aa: CASSGFSKGANSGYTF
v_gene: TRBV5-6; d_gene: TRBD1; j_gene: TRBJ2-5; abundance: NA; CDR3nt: TGTGCCAGCAGCCCAACACACAGGGGTGTGAAAGAGACCCAGTACTTC; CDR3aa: CASSPTHRGVKETQYF
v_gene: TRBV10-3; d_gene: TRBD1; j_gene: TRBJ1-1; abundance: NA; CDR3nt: TGTGCCATCAGTGAGGAGGGGGCGCCGGCTTTCTTT; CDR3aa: CAISEEGAPAFF